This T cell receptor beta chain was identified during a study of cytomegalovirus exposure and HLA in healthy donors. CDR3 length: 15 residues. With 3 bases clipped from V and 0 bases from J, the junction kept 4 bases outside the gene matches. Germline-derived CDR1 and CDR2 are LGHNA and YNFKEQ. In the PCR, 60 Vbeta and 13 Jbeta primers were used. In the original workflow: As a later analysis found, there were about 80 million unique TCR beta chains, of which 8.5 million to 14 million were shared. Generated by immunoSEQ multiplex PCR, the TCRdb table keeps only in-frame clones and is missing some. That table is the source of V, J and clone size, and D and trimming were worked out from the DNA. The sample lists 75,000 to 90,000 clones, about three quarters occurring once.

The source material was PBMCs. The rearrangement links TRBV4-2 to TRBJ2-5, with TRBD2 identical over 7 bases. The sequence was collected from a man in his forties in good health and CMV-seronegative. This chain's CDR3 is CASSQTGGNQETQYF. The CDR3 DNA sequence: TGTGCCAGCAGCCAGACGGGAGGAAACCAAGAGACCCAGTACTTC.